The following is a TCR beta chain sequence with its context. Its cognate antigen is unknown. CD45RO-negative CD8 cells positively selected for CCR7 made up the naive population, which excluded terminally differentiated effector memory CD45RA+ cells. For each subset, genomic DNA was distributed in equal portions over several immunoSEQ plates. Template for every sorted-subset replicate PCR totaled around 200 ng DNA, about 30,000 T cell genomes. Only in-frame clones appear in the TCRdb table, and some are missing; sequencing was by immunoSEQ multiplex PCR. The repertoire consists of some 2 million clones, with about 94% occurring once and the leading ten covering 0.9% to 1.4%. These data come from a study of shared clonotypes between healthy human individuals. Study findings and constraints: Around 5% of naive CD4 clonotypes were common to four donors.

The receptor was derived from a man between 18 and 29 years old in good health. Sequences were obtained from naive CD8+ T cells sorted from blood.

The CDR3 here is CASSFGTENSPLHF. The DNA of the CDR3 is TGTGCCAGCAGTTTTGGGACAGAGAATTCACCCCTCCACTTT. The chain employs TRBV28 and TRBJ1-6, with 7 bases identical to TRBD1. Germline V gives CDR1 MDHEN, CDR2 SYDVKM. This CDR3 is 14 amino acids long. The trim removed 3 bases at V and 7 bases at J, leaving 3 bases unmatched.